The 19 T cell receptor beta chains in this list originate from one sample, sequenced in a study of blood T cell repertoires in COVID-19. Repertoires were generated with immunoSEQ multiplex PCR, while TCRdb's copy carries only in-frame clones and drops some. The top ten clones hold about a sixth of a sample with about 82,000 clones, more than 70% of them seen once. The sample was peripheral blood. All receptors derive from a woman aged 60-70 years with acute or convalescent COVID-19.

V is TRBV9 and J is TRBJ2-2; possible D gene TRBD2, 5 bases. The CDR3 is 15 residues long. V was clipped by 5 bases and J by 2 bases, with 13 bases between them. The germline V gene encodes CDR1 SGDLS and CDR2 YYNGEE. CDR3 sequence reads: CASSLRLLNTGELFF. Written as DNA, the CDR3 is TGTGCCAGCAGTCTTCGACTACTCAACACCGGGGAGCTGTTTTTT.

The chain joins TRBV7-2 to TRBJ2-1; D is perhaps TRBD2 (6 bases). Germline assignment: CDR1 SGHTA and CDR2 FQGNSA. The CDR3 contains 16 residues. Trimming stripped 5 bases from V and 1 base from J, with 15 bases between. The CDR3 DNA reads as TGTGCCAGCAGCCCGGCCGGGACTCATTCCTACAATGAGCAGTTCTTC. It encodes CASSPAGTHSYNEQFF. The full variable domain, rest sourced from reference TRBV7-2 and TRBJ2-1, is GAGVSQSPSNKVTEKGKDVELRCDPISGHTALYWYRQSLGQGLEFLIYFQGNSAPDKSGLPSDRFSAERTGGSVSTLTIQRTQQEDSAVYLCASSPAGTHSYNEQFFGPGTRLTVL.

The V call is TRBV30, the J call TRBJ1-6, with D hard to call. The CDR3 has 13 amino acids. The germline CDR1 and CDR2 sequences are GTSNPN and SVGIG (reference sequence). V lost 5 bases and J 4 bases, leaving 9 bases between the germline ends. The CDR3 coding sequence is TGTGCCTGGTGCGGGATATATAATTCACCCCTCCACTTT. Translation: CAWCGIYNSPLHF.

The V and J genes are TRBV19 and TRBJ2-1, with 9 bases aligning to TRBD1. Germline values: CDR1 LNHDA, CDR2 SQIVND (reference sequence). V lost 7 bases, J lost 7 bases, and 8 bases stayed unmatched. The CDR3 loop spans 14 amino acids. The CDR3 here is CASTPGQGRNEQFF. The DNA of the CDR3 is TGTGCCAGTACCCCCGGACAGGGGCGGAATGAGCAGTTCTTC.

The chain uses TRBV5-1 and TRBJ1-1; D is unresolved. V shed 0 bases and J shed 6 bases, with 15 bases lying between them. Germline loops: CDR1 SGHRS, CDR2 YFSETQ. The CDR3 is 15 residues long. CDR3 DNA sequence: TGCGCCAGCAGCTTGGAAACCACAGTCGCCTCTGAAGCTTTCTTT. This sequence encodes CASSLETTVASEAFF.

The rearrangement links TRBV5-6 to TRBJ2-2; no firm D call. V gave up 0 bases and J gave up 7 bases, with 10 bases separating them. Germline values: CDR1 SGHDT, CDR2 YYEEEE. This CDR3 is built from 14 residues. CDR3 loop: CASSLGLPIGELFF. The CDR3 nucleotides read TGTGCCAGCAGCTTGGGACTCCCCATCGGGGAGCTGTTTTTT.

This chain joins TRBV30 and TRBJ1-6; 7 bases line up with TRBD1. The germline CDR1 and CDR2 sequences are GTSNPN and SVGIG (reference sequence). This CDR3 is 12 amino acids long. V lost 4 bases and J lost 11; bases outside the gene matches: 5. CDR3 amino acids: CAWNQGGTPLHF. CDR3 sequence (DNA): TGTGCCTGGAATCAGGGGGGTACACCCCTCCACTTT.

CDR3 amino acids: CSVLGGATSSYNEQFF. Written as DNA, the CDR3 is TGCAGCGTTCTGGGCGGGGCCACTAGCTCCTACAATGAGCAGTTCTTC. The chain uses TRBV29-1 and TRBJ2-1; weak D call: TRBD2 (6 bases). The CDR3 covers 16 residues. The V and J ends lost 5 bases and 0 bases respectively, with 17 bases between them. Germline V gives CDR1 SQVTM, CDR2 ANQGSEA.

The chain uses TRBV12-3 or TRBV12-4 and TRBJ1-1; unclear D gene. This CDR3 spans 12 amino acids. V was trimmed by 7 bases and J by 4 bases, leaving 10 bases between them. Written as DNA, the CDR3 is TGTGCCAGCACCAATCTAATCACTGAAGCTTTCTTT. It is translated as CASTNLITEAFF.

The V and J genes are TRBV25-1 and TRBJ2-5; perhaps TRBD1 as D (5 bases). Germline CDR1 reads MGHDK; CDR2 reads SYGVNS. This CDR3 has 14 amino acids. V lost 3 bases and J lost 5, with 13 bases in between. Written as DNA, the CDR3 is TGTGCCAGCAGTGACAGGGCCCCCCGGGAGACCCAGTACTTC. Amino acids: CASSDRAPRETQYF.

This chain's CDR3 is CAWGFSGGHYNEQFF. The CDR3 region has the DNA TGTGCCTGGGGGTTTAGCGGGGGCCACTACAATGAGCAGTTCTTC. The rearrangement links TRBV30 to TRBJ2-1; 9 bases fit TRBD2. The CDR3 spans 15 residues. The J segment lost 3 bases and the V segment lost 5 bases, leaving 8 bases of the junction unmatched. Germline V gene data show CDR1 as GTSNPN and CDR2 as SVGIG (reference sequence).

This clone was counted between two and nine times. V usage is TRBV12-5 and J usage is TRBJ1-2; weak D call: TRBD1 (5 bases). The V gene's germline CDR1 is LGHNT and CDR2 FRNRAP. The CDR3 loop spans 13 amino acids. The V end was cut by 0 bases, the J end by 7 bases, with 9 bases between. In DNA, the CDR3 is TGTGCTAGTGGTTTGGTCATCGGGGGTGGCTACACCTTC. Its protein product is CASGLVIGGGYTF. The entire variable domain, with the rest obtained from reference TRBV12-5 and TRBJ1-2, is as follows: DARVTQTPRHKVTEMGQEVTMRCQPILGHNTVFWYRQTMMQGLELLAYFRNRAPLDDSGMPKDRFSAEMPDATLATLKIQPSEPRDSAVYFCASGLVIGGGYTFGSGTRLTVV.

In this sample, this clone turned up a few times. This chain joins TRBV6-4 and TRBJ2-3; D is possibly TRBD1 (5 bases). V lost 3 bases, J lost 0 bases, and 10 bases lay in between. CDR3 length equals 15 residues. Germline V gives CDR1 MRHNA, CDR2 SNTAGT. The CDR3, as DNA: TGTGCCAGCAGTGAGACGCAGGGAAGCACAGATACGCAGTATTTT. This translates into CASSETQGSTDTQYF.

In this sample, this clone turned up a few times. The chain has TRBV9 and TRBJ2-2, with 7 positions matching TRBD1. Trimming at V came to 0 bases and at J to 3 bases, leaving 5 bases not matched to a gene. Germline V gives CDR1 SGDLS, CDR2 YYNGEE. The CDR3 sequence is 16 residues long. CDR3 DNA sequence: TGTGCCAGCAGCGTAGGAGGGACAGACTACACCGGGGAGCTGTTTTTT. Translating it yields CASSVGGTDYTGELFF.

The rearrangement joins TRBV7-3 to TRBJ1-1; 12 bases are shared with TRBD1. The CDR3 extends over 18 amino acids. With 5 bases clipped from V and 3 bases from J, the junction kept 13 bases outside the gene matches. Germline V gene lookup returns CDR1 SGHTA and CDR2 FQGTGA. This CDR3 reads CASSASPGTGGDHTEAFF. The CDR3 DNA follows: TGTGCCAGCAGCGCTTCCCCGGGGACAGGGGGCGACCACACTGAAGCTTTCTTT.

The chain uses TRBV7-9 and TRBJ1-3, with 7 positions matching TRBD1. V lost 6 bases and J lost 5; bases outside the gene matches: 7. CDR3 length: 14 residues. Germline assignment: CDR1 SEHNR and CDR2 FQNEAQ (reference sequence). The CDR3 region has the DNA TGTGCCAGCAGTTTCCGGGACAGACGAAACACCATATATTTT. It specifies CASSFRDRRNTIYF.

CDR3 coding DNA: TGTGCCAGCAGCGTTGGTCCTGACAGGGCTAACTATGGCTACACCTTC. Its protein product is CASSVGPDRANYGYTF. V is TRBV7-2 and J is TRBJ1-2, with 7 bases aligning to TRBD1. Germline V gene lookup returns CDR1 SGHTA and CDR2 FQGNSA. V trimming: 5 bases; J trimming: 0 bases; junction bases outside the gene matches: 9. The CDR3 is 16 residues long.

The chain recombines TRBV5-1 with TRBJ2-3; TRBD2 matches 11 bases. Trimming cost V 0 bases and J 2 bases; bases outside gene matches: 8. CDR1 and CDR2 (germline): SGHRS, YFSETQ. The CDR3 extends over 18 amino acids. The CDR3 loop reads CASSLGLAGMGPTDTQYF. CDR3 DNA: TGCGCCAGCAGCTTGGGACTAGCGGGGATGGGCCCCACAGATACGCAGTATTTT.

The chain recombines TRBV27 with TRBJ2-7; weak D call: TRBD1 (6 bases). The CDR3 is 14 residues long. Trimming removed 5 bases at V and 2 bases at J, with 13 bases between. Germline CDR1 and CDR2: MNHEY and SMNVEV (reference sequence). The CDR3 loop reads CASSPRTVPYEQYF. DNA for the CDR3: TGTGCCAGCAGTCCCCGGACAGTCCCCTACGAGCAGTACTTC.